The TCR beta chain described here comes from a study of cytomegalovirus exposure and HLA in healthy donors. Germline CDR1 reads SEHNR; CDR2 reads FQNEAQ (reference sequence). V trimming: 5 bases; J trimming: 0 bases; junction bases outside the gene matches: 4. The CDR3 covers 16 residues. The PCR ran on 60 Vbeta and 13 Jbeta primers. Assay used: immunoSEQ multiplex PCR; TCRdb lists only in-frame clones, some missing. The sample consists of about 160,000 clones, almost 80% of them appearing once. Specimen: PBMCs. The chain uses TRBV7-9 and TRBJ2-3, with 11 bases matching TRBD2. This sequence originates from a woman aged 50 to 65 in good health and CMV-seropositive. CDR3 coding DNA: TGTGCCAGCAGCGGGACTAGCGGAGCTAGCACAGATACGCAGTATTTT. Encoded protein: CASSGTSGASTDTQYF. The full variable domain, rest sourced from reference TRBV7-9 and TRBJ2-3, is DTGVSQNPRHKITKRGQNVTFRCDPISEHNRLYWYRQTLGQGPEFLTYFQNEAQLEKSRLLSDRFSAERPKGSFSTLEIQRTEQGDSAMYLCASSGTSGASTDTQYFGPGTRLTVL.